Presented here are 12 T cell receptor beta chains from one specimen sequenced in a study of T cell responses to AZD1222 COVID-19 vaccine. Sequenced by immunoSEQ multiplex PCR; TCRdb stores in-frame clones only, minus some. This sample has roughly 120,000 clones, with about 91% found just once. The input for sequencing was peripheral blood, taken on day 0 of AZD1222 vaccination. These receptors all stem from an adult in good health.

The chain has TRBV29-1 and TRBJ2-5, with a possible D match to TRBD2 (5 bases). V lost 4 bases, J lost 5 bases, and 11 bases lay in between. This CDR3 spans 12 amino acids. Germline V gene sequence: CDR1 SQVTM, CDR2 ANQGSEA. CDR3 in amino acids: CSVGEGAETQYF. CDR3 in DNA: TGCAGCGTTGGAGAGGGCGCGGAGACCCAGTACTTC.

This clone was seen only once. This chain joins TRBV5-1 and TRBJ2-5; D not resolved. This CDR3 contains 14 residues. Germline V gene sequence: CDR1 SGHRS, CDR2 YFSETQ. V lost 4 bases and J 2 bases, leaving 12 bases between the germline ends. Written as DNA, the CDR3 is TGCGCCAGCAGCGTGACCGGCTCACAAGAGACCCAGTACTTC. Translating gives CASSVTGSQETQYF.

This rearrangement joins TRBV3-1 (or the pseudogene TRBV3-2) to TRBJ1-2; no definite D call. V dropped 0 bases and J dropped 4 bases, with 9 bases sitting between them. The germline gives CDR1 LGHDT, CDR2 YNNKEL (reference sequence). The CDR3 is 14 residues long. The CDR3 DNA follows: TGTGCCAGCAGCCAAGAGGACCGAGTCTATGGCTACACCTTC. Translated, it gives CASSQEDRVYGYTF.

The gene calls are TRBV19 and TRBJ1-2; perhaps TRBD1 as D (6 bases). The V gene's germline CDR1 is LNHDA and CDR2 SQIVND (reference sequence). The V gene lost 4 bases and the J gene lost 8 bases, with 20 bases spanning the gap. The CDR3 loop spans 15 amino acids. The CDR3 protein is CASSTTGQTTGGYTF. The CDR3 coding sequence is TGTGCCAGTAGTACCACAGGACAGACGACCGGCGGCTACACCTTC.

The gene calls are TRBV19 and TRBJ1-5, with 7 bases identical to TRBD1. Trimming removed 5 bases from V and 3 bases from J; junction bases left unmatched: 7. Germline loops: CDR1 LNHDA, CDR2 SQIVND (reference sequence). The CDR3 consists of 15 residues. The CDR3 loop reads CASSADRDNNQPQHF. The CDR3 DNA follows: TGTGCCAGTAGTGCCGACAGGGACAACAATCAGCCCCAGCATTTT.

The gene calls are TRBV13 and TRBJ2-1, with 8 bases fitting TRBD2. Trimming took 1 base from V and 4 from J; bases not matched to a gene: 6. The germline gives CDR1 PRHDT, CDR2 FYEKMQ (reference sequence). The length of the CDR3 is 16 residues. CDR3 DNA: TGTGCCAGCAGCTTAGAGGCGGGGGGAGTTTACAATGAGCAGTTCTTC. Translation gives CASSLEAGGVYNEQFF.

The genes are TRBV7-2 and TRBJ1-2, with D hard to call. V lost 2 bases to trimming and J lost 2 bases, with 12 bases between them. The CDR3 is 15 residues long. Germline V gene sequence: CDR1 SGHTA, CDR2 FQGNSA. The DNA of the CDR3 is TGTGCCAGCAGCTTAATGGGGATCGAAAACTATGGCTACACCTTC. It specifies CASSLMGIENYGYTF.

The chain couples TRBV3-1 (or the pseudogene TRBV3-2) to TRBJ1-5; 7 bases align to TRBD1. V dropped 4 bases and J dropped 2; count of bases not matched to a gene: 2. Germline CDR1 is LGHDT and CDR2 is YNNKEL (reference sequence). CDR3 size: 14 residues. CDR3 residues: CASSLGQRNQPQHF. The CDR3 DNA sequence: TGTGCCAGCAGCCTGGGACAGCGCAATCAGCCCCAGCATTTT.

The table lists this clone with a few counts. This rearrangement joins TRBV12-3 or TRBV12-4 to TRBJ1-1; no firm D call. Trimming took off 3 bases at V and 4 bases at J, with 3 bases between the two ends. The length of the CDR3 is 11 residues. The CDR3 DNA is TGTGCCAGCAGTTTTGGCACTGAAGCTTTCTTT. It translates to CASSFGTEAFF.

With regard to this clone: This CDR3 is also generated by other DNA sequences in the sample. The rearrangement uses TRBV9 and TRBJ1-6, with TRBD1 as a possible D gene (5 bases). The CDR3 totals 14 residues. The V end was cut by 0 bases, the J end by 6 bases, with 7 bases between. Germline CDR1 is SGDLS and CDR2 is YYNGEE. The CDR3 DNA reads TGTGCCAGCAGCGTAGGGGGGGGTAATTCACCCCTCCACTTT. Its protein is CASSVGGGNSPLHF. The complete variable domain, with remaining parts taken from reference TRBV9 and TRBJ1-6, reads DSGVTQTPKHLITATGQRVTLRCSPRSGDLSVYWYQQSLDQGLQFLIQYYNGEERAKGNILERFSAQQFPDLHSELNLSSLELGDSALYFCASSVGGGNSPLHFGNGTRLTVT.

The chain combines TRBV4-2 with TRBJ2-2; TRBD1 aligns across 9 bases. V was clipped by 1 base and J by 0 bases; unmatched bases: 3. CDR3 length equals 17 residues. Germline V gene lookup returns CDR1 LGHNA and CDR2 YNFKEQ. The CDR3 protein is CASSQVDRGTNTGELFF. CDR3 nucleotide sequence: TGTGCCAGCAGCCAAGTTGACAGGGGGACGAACACCGGGGAGCTGTTTTTT.

The chain employs TRBV25-1 and TRBJ1-1; D gene ambiguous. In germline, CDR1 is MGHDK, CDR2 SYGVNS. The V end was cut by 3 bases, the J end by 5 bases, with 4 bases between. The CDR3 sequence is 11 residues long. The CDR3 coding sequence is TGTGCCAGCAGTGAGAGGACTGAAGCTTTCTTT. Translating gives CASSERTEAFF.